The next 21 T cell receptor beta chains were all read from a single sample in a study of regulatory T cells in long-lasting Graves disease. Library construction for TCR beta used iRepertoire HTBI primers and Arm-PCR of CDR3 regions. TCRdb reanalysed the multiplex PCR reads using MiXCR and keeps one entry per CDR3 protein. The repertoire holds around 400,000 distinct CDR3 sequences, 23% seen once, with about a quarter in the top ten. This sample's time point: persistent/refractory GD, antithyroid drugs over 5 years with positive TRAb. RNA extracted from PBMCs served as the sequencing template. The source material was peripheral blood mononuclear cells (PBMCs), sampled when the disease was refractory, from a patient treated with antithyroid drugs. These receptors were obtained from a female donor with Graves disease.

This clonotype came up a few times. The V call is TRBV30, the J call TRBJ2-7; 13 bases align to TRBD2. J was trimmed by 7 bases and V by 5 bases; bases with no gene match: 8. CDR3 size: 14 residues. Germline CDR1 and CDR2: GTSNPN and SVGIG (reference sequence). Here the CDR3 DNA reads TGTGCCTGGGAACTAGCGGGAGGGCCGAAGGAGCAGTACTTC. Its protein is CAWELAGGPKEQYF. Drawing the rest from reference TRBV30 and TRBJ2-7, the complete variable domain is SQTIHQWPATLVQPVGSPLSLECTVEGTSNPNLYWYRQAAGRGLQLLFYSVGIGQISSEVPQNLSASRPQDRQFILSSKKLLLSDSGFYLCAWELAGGPKEQYFGPGTRLTVT.

As DNA, the CDR3 is TGCGCCAGCAGCTTCAGACTAGCGGGAGGCCACGAGCAGTACTTC. It specifies CASSFRLAGGHEQYF. J is TRBJ2-7 and V is TRBV5-1; 13 nucleotides match TRBD2. Germline trimming cut 2 bases from V and 5 bases from J; bases unmatched to any gene: 4. Per the germline V gene, CDR1 is SGHRS and CDR2 is YFSETQ. The CDR3 is made up of 15 amino acids.

This clonotype was counted at least ten times. The gene calls are TRBV12-3 or TRBV12-4 and TRBJ2-7, with 11 positions matching TRBD2. The V gene end was trimmed by 6 bases and the J gene end by 5 bases; junction bases not matched to a gene: 18. There are 18 residues in the CDR3. The CDR3 bases are TGTGCCAGCAGCCGGGGACTAGCGGAGAATCTCCTTCTCCACGAGCAGTACTTC. Protein product: CASSRGLAENLLLHEQYF.

In this sample, this clonotype turned up many times. This rearrangement joins TRBV20-1 to TRBJ1-1; the D is unclear. With 0 bases removed from V and 5 bases from J, the gap between germline ends came to 10 bases. Per the germline V gene, CDR1 is DFQATT and CDR2 is SNEGSKA (reference sequence). The CDR3 covers 13 residues. Here the CDR3 reads CSARDLGWTEAFF. The CDR3 bases are TGCAGTGCTAGAGATCTCGGGTGGACTGAAGCTTTCTTT.

Comment on this clonotype: A junction end diverges from the germline sequence, so it may reflect a read error. The V call is TRBV5-1, the J call TRBJ2-7, with D unclear. CDR3 length equals 16 residues. CDR1 and CDR2 from the germline V gene are SGHRS and YFSETQ. The CDR3 is CASSQEVAAGSYEQYF. The CDR3 DNA follows: TGTGCCAGCAGCCAAGAGGTGGCAGCTGGCTCCTACGAGCAGTACTTC.

This clonotype was counted ten times or more. The gene calls are TRBV2 and TRBJ2-2; 7 nucleotides match TRBD1. Losses at the gene ends were 7 bases for V and 6 bases for J; bases not matched to a gene: 8. This CDR3 is 14 amino acids long. Germline V gives CDR1 SNHLY, CDR2 FYNNEI. This chain's CDR3 is CASKLEGAAGELFF. The CDR3, as DNA: TGTGCCAGCAAGTTAGAGGGGGCCGCCGGGGAGCTGTTTTTT.

V and J are TRBV6-1 and TRBJ1-2; D not resolved. Trimming stripped 2 bases from V and 8 bases from J, with 15 bases between. The germline CDR1 and CDR2 sequences are MNHNS and SASEGT. This CDR3 spans 14 amino acids. CDR3 loop: CASSEIGGPQGYTF. The DNA for the CDR3 is TGTGCCAGCAGTGAAATAGGAGGTCCCCAAGGCTACACCTTC.

The gene calls are TRBV6-1 and TRBJ2-5; D not resolved. CDR3 length equals 13 residues. In germline, CDR1 is MNHNS, CDR2 SASEGT. V was cut by 6 bases and J by 5 bases, with 13 bases left in between. The CDR3 is CASRGLPRETQYF. CDR3 in DNA: TGTGCCAGCAGGGGTTTACCCAGGGAGACCCAGTACTTC.

This sequence joins TRBV11-2 and TRBJ2-2, with 7 bases identical to TRBD2. The germline V gene has CDR1 SGHAT and CDR2 FQNNGV. V gave up 5 bases and J gave up 3 bases; unmatched junction bases: 9. The CDR3 consists of 16 residues. The CDR3 DNA reads as TGTGCCAGCAGCCGTCTGGGCCTAGCGGACACCGGGGAGCTGTTTTTT. Translating it yields CASSRLGLADTGELFF. Complete variable domain (other parts from reference TRBV11-2 and TRBJ2-2): EAGVAQSPRYKIIEKRQSVAFWCNPISGHATLYWYQQILGQGPKLLIQFQNNGVVDDSQLPKDRFSAERLKGVDSTLKIQPAKLEDSAVYLCASSRLGLADTGELFFGEGSRLTVL.

This clonotype has at least ten counts. The chain links TRBV2 to TRBJ2-3; 7 nucleotides match TRBD2. This CDR3 region has 15 residues. The V gene's germline CDR1 is SNHLY and CDR2 FYNNEI. Trimming at V came to 8 bases and at J to 3 bases, leaving 11 bases not matched to a gene. Here the CDR3 DNA reads TGTGCCAGCTCTCGCGGGAGTATACTAACAGATACGCAGTATTTT. It codes for CASSRGSILTDTQYF. Complete variable domain (other parts from reference TRBV2 and TRBJ2-3): EPEVTQTPSHQVTQMGQEVILRCVPISNHLYFYWYRQILGQKVEFLVSFYNNEISEKSEIFDDQFSVERPDGSNFTLKIRSTKLEDSAMYFCASSRGSILTDTQYFGPGTRLTVL.

This clonotype appeared many times. The V and J genes are TRBV10-3 and TRBJ1-1, with D maybe TRBD1 (5 bases). Trimming removed 3 bases at V and 1 base at J, with 12 bases between. Germline V gene sequence: CDR1 ENHRY, CDR2 SYGVKD. This CDR3 is built from 15 residues. The CDR3 sequence is CAISDPGIPNTEAFF. CDR3 bases: TGTGCCATCAGTGACCCAGGGATACCGAACACTGAAGCTTTCTTT.

The chain links TRBV29-1 to TRBJ2-1; D may correspond to TRBD1 or TRBD2 (6 bases each). The CDR3 has 17 amino acids. The germline V gene encodes CDR1 SQVTM and CDR2 ANQGSEA. Trimming left V 5 bases short and J 0 bases short, with 20 bases between. The CDR3 loop reads CSVPPTSGGSSYNEQFF. CDR3 coding DNA: TGCAGCGTTCCGCCGACTAGTGGGGGCAGCTCCTACAATGAGCAGTTCTTC.

This clonotype was observed a few times. The V call is TRBV24-1, the J call TRBJ2-1; TRBD2 matches 7 bases. V shed 9 bases and J 6 bases; nucleotides not matched to a gene: 7. The CDR3 sequence is 13 residues long. Looked up from germline, CDR1 is KGHDR and CDR2 is SFDVKD. This CDR3 is CATSAGVVNEQFF. For the CDR3, the DNA is TGTGCCACCTCCGCGGGAGTGGTCAATGAGCAGTTCTTC.

This clonotype was recorded many times. This rearrangement joins TRBV28 to TRBJ2-7; TRBD2 aligns across 8 bases. Germline V gives CDR1 MDHEN, CDR2 SYDVKM. V was pared by 10 bases and J by 3 bases, with 5 bases of the junction left unmatched. This CDR3 has 12 residues. The CDR3 protein is CATFGTSYEQYF. CDR3 coding DNA: TGTGCCACCTTTGGGACTAGCTACGAGCAGTACTTC.

The rearrangement joins TRBV24-1 to TRBJ1-1, with D uncertain. V lost 1 base and J 11 bases, leaving 10 bases between the germline ends. The CDR3 loop spans 12 amino acids. Germline values: CDR1 KGHDR, CDR2 SFDVKD. CDR3 sequence reads: CATSDLMGKAFF. CDR3 nucleotides: TGTGCCACCAGTGATTTAATGGGGAAGGCTTTCTTT.

Only a few counts were recorded for this clonotype. The chain employs TRBV19 and TRBJ2-5, with D perhaps TRBD1 (5 bases). Germline CDR1 LNHDA, CDR2 SQIVND (reference sequence). V shed 6 bases and J shed 4 bases, with 12 bases lying between them. CDR3 size: 13 residues. CDR3 nucleotide sequence: TGTGCCAGTAGGAGGACACTTATAGAGACCCAGTACTTC. Translating it yields CASRRTLIETQYF.

This clonotype was detected only a few times. This chain connects TRBV6-2 or TRBV6-3 to TRBJ2-4, with D hard to call. The germline V gene has CDR1 MNHEY and CDR2 SVGEGT. CDR3 size: 13 residues. V was pared by 4 bases and J by 5 bases, with 9 bases between. This CDR3 is CASSFNGENIQYF. The CDR3 DNA is TGTGCCAGCAGTTTTAACGGCGAAAACATTCAGTACTTC.

The genes are TRBV20-1 and TRBJ1-2; D unclear. Trimming left V 0 bases short and J 4 bases short, with 6 bases between. This CDR3 comprises 12 residues. Germline loops: CDR1 DFQATT, CDR2 SNEGSKA (reference sequence). CDR3 amino acids: CSARDPRYGYTF. CDR3 nucleotides: TGCAGTGCTAGAGACCCGCGCTATGGCTACACCTTC.

The table lists this clonotype with many counts. V and J are TRBV19 and TRBJ1-4; 7 positions match TRBD1. CDR1 LNHDA and CDR2 SQIVND come from the germline V gene (reference sequence). Germline trimming cut 9 bases from V and 3 bases from J; bases unmatched to any gene: 7. The CDR3 loop spans 14 amino acids. CDR3 loop: CASSNTGANEKLFF. CDR3 sequence (DNA): TGTGCCAGCAGCAATACAGGGGCTAATGAAAAACTGTTTTTT.

In its sample, this clonotype was seen once. The chain couples TRBV6-4 to TRBJ2-3, with D perhaps TRBD2 (6 bases). Germline values: CDR1 MRHNA, CDR2 SNTAGT. This CDR3 has 15 amino acids. V was clipped by 2 bases and J by 1 base, with 10 bases between them. The CDR3 loop is CASSDGQRGTDTQYF. DNA for the CDR3: TGTGCCAGCAGTGACGGTCAGCGGGGCACAGATACGCAGTATTTT.

This clonotype was picked up a small number of times. This chain joins TRBV9 and TRBJ2-3; the match to TRBD1 covers 8 bases. Germline values: CDR1 SGDLS, CDR2 YYNGEE. The ends lost 4 bases at V and 2 bases at J; junction bases unmatched: 3. This CDR3 region has 14 residues. Here the CDR3 reads CASSRQGPTDTQYF. The CDR3 DNA sequence: TGTGCCAGCAGCCGACAGGGGCCCACAGATACGCAGTATTTT.